A single sample is the source of the 30 T cell receptor beta chains below, sequenced in a study of CD8+CD57+ T cells in acquired aplastic anemia. It was patients with CD8+CD57+ cell expansion by flow cytometry who were chosen for sequencing. It was genomic DNA that served as the template for profiling TCR beta VDJ and CDR3. TCRdb used MiXCR to reprocess the reads, holding one entry per CDR3 protein. Of 180,000 or so distinct CDR3 sequences in the sample, less than 60% were seen once. Source material: sorted CD4+, CD8+, or CD8+CD57+ T cells (not recorded which) from PBMCs. The receptors derive from a human donor with aplastic anemia.

The CDR3 region has the DNA TGCGCCAGCAGCGGGCCTCTCAGGGGCACTGAAGCTTTCTTT. Residues: CASSGPLRGTEAFF. The gene calls are TRBV4-1 and TRBJ1-1, with D maybe TRBD1 (6 bases). CDR1 is MGHRA, CDR2 YSYEKL, per germline. The CDR3 length is 14 residues. V lost 5 bases and J 4 bases, leaving 14 bases between the germline ends.

The chain is built from TRBV20-1 and TRBJ2-3; D is possibly TRBD2 (7 bases). The J call may be incorrect, as the DNA end agrees better with TRBJ2-5. The CDR3 length is 15 residues. The germline V gene encodes CDR1 DFQATT and CDR2 SNEGSKA (reference sequence). CDR3 nucleotide sequence: TGCAGTGTCTCATGGGGGGGCCTGAGGGAGGAGACCCAGTACTTC. Translating it yields CSVSWGGLREETQYF.

Of note for this clonotype: This CDR3 is missing its conserved last phenylalanine or tryptophan, likely due to a read error. The limits of the CDR3 on the DNA are not certain, so only TCRdb's listed CDR3 is given. The V and J genes are TRBV5-1 and TRBJ2-1; the D segment call TRBD2 is taken from the table without a DNA check. Germline V gene lookup returns CDR1 SGHRS and CDR2 YFSETQ. The CDR3 sequence runs 15 residues, both termini included. CDR3: CASSATSGGDHEQIV.

This chain uses TRBV4-1 with TRBJ1-5; TRBD1 matches 10 bases. Trimming removed 0 bases from V and 5 bases from J; junction bases left unmatched: 4. In germline, CDR1 is MGHRA, CDR2 YSYEKL. The CDR3 is 16 amino acids. CDR3 DNA: TGCGCCAGCAGCCAAGAACCCGACAGGGGGCATCAGCCCCAGCATTTT. It yields the protein CASSQEPDRGHQPQHF.

The sample holds a few counts of this clonotype. This rearrangement joins TRBV20-1 to TRBJ2-7; D gene unclear. Germline-derived CDR1 and CDR2 are DFQATT and SNEGSKA (reference sequence). This CDR3 is built from 12 residues. V lost 7 bases to trimming and J lost 3 bases, with 13 bases between them. CDR3: CSVIVNDYEQYF. In nucleotides, the CDR3 is TGCAGTGTGATCGTTAACGACTACGAGCAGTACTTC.

This clonotype was found many times. The CDR3 coding sequence is TGTGCCAGCAGTCTTAACCGTCACGGTAGCTCCTATAATTCACCCCTCCACTTT. Its translation is CASSLNRHGSSYNSPLHF. The chain joins TRBV12-3 or TRBV12-4 to TRBJ1-6; D gene ambiguous. This CDR3 is 18 amino acids long. V was pared by 5 bases and J by 0 bases, with 17 bases between.

Concerning this clonotype: A clone one base away is much larger, so this may be a read error. In this CDR3 the conserved last residue, phenylalanine or tryptophan, is missing, so a read error is likely. The chain links TRBV5-5 to TRBJ2-5, with D possibly TRBD2 on 6 matching bases. This CDR3 region has 17 residues. The germline V gene has CDR1 SGHKS and CDR2 YYEKEE (reference sequence). Trimming shortened V by 0 bases and J by 1 base, and 16 bases separated the two germline ends. The CDR3 sequence: CASSLGDFGGSQETQYS. The DNA for the CDR3 is TGTGCCAGCAGCTTGGGGGACTTTGGGGGGTCCCAAGAGACCCAGTACTCC.

The V gene is TRBV27, the J gene TRBJ1-4, with 7 bases that match TRBD1. The CDR3 extends over 17 amino acids. V lost 1 base and J lost 6; bases outside the gene matches: 11. CDR1 is MNHEY and CDR2 is SMNVEV in the germline V gene (reference sequence). DNA for the CDR3: TGTGCCAGCAGTTTATTCTTCTCAGGGGGGCGTGATGAAAAACTGTTTTTT. This encodes CASSLFFSGGRDEKLFF.

CDR3 protein: CSVRTSGGEYEQFF. For the CDR3, the DNA is TGCAGCGTTCGGACTAGCGGAGGGGAGTATGAGCAGTTCTTC. The V call is TRBV29-1, the J call TRBJ2-1, with 10 bases aligning to TRBD2. The CDR3 length is 14 residues. Per germline, CDR1 SQVTM and CDR2 ANQGSEA. V was clipped by 5 bases and J by 8 bases; unmatched bases: 9.

J is TRBJ1-6 and V is TRBV2; 8 nucleotides line up with TRBD1. J gave up 9 bases and V 6 bases, and 10 bases lay outside the gene matches. The germline V gene encodes CDR1 SNHLY and CDR2 FYNNEI. This CDR3 contains 15 residues. CDR3 nucleotides: TGTGCCAGCAGGGTTACCGGGACAGGCTTTTCACCCCTCCACTTT. This codes for CASRVTGTGFSPLHF.

This clonotype was counted ten times or more. This chain connects TRBV10-3 to TRBJ2-3; 8 bases agree with TRBD2. V lost 0 bases to trimming and J lost 3 bases; unmatched junction nucleotides: 2. Germline CDR1 is ENHRY and CDR2 is SYGVKD. The CDR3 contains 15 residues. The CDR3 coding sequence is TGTGCCATCAGTGAGTCGACTAGCGAGACAGATACGCAGTATTTT. Translating it yields CAISESTSETDTQYF.

The V gene is TRBV6-5, the J gene TRBJ2-3; D might be TRBD1 (5 bases). Germline V gene sequence: CDR1 MNHEY, CDR2 SVGAGI. The CDR3 has 15 residues. Trimming took 4 bases from V and 4 from J, leaving 15 bases between them. The CDR3 sequence is CASSSGNFDPDTQYF. In nucleotides, the CDR3 is TGTGCCAGCAGTTCAGGGAATTTCGACCCAGATACGCAGTATTTT.

This chain uses TRBV2 with TRBJ2-7; D may be TRBD1 or TRBD2 (5 bases each). Trimming left V 10 bases short and J 3 bases short, with 16 bases between. Germline CDR1 is SNHLY and CDR2 is FYNNEI. The CDR3 totals 13 residues. The CDR3 sequence is CATRGDVVYEQYF. Here the CDR3 DNA reads TGTGCCACCAGAGGGGATGTCGTCTACGAGCAGTACTTC.

Many counts were recorded for this clonotype. The chain links TRBV7-9 to TRBJ1-1; D gene uncertain. Per the germline V gene, CDR1 is SEHNR and CDR2 is FQNEAQ (reference sequence). Trimming stripped 6 bases from V and 5 bases from J, with 16 bases between. The CDR3 is 14 residues long. For the CDR3, the DNA is TGTGCCAGCAGTATAAGGTCCGGGCGGACTGAAGCTTTCTTT. This sequence encodes CASSIRSGRTEAFF. Combining the CDR3 with reference TRBV7-9 and TRBJ1-1 gives the whole variable domain DTGVSQNPRHKITKRGQNVTFRCDPISEHNRLYWYRQTLGQGPEFLTYFQNEAQLEKSRLLSDRFSAERPKGSFSTLEIQRTEQGDSAMYLCASSIRSGRTEAFFGQGTRLTVV.

V and J are TRBV25-1 and TRBJ2-3, with 7 bases lining up with TRBD2. This CDR3 has 17 residues. Germline lookup yields CDR1 MGHDK and CDR2 SYGVNS. The trim removed 3 bases at V and 1 base at J, leaving 10 bases unmatched. The CDR3 is CASSEVGAGFRTDTQYF. DNA of the CDR3: TGTGCCAGCAGTGAGGTAGGAGCGGGGTTTCGCACAGATACGCAGTATTTT.

This clonotype was detected ten times or more. This chain connects TRBV20-1 to TRBJ1-1; D is uncertain. With 1 base removed from V and 6 bases from J, the gap between germline ends came to 12 bases. Germline V gene data show CDR1 as DFQATT and CDR2 as SNEGSKA (reference sequence). The CDR3 length is 13 residues. CDR3 amino acids: CSARVALFSEAFF. The CDR3 bases are TGCAGTGCTAGAGTGGCCCTCTTTTCTGAAGCTTTCTTT.

This clonotype was seen many times. The J gene is TRBJ2-1, the V gene TRBV5-4; D is uncertain. Looked up from germline, CDR1 is SGHNT and CDR2 is YYREEE (reference sequence). Trimming removed 4 bases from V and 9 bases from J, with 20 bases in between. This CDR3 has 15 amino acids. For the CDR3, the DNA is TGTGCCAGCAGCCCCCTCGTGGGCGGAAGGTTTGAGCAGTTCTTC. Protein: CASSPLVGGRFEQFF.

This clonotype was counted many times. This chain connects TRBV7-7 to TRBJ1-2; weak D call: TRBD1 (5 bases). The V and J ends lost 5 bases and 8 bases respectively, with 21 bases between them. Germline V gene sequence: CDR1 SSHAT, CDR2 FNYEAQ (reference sequence). The CDR3 is 15 residues long. The CDR3 DNA sequence: TGTGCCAGCAGCCCGAGGGAGCCGGACAAAACGGGCTACACCTTC. Amino acid sequence: CASSPREPDKTGYTF.

This clonotype was recorded once. The chain employs TRBV20-1 and TRBJ2-3; D uncertain. Trimming took 1 base from V and 0 from J, leaving 8 bases between them. The CDR3 is made up of 14 amino acids. CDR1 is DFQATT, CDR2 SNEGSKA, per germline (reference sequence). The DNA of the CDR3 is TGCAGTGCTAGAGGAGTTGCTAGCACAGATACGCAGTATTTT. Translation gives CSARGVASTDTQYF.

The genes are TRBV30 and TRBJ2-2; D could derive from TRBD1 or TRBD2 (5 bases each). The V end lost 4 bases, the J end lost 6 bases, and 12 bases lay between the germline ends. The CDR3 sequence is 13 residues long. Germline assignment: CDR1 GTSNPN and CDR2 SVGIG (reference sequence). The CDR3 coding sequence is TGTGCCTGGACCCCCCGGGGCGCCGGGGAGCTGTTTTTT. As protein: CAWTPRGAGELFF.

This clonotype occurred many times. The chain links TRBV4-3 to TRBJ1-1, with a weak D call TRBD1 (5 bases). Germline CDR1 LGHNA, CDR2 YSLEER. Trimming pared 0 bases from V and 6 bases from J, leaving 11 bases between. The CDR3 contains 14 residues. The CDR3 DNA is TGCGCCAGCAGCCAAGATCCGCAGGGCGCTGAAGCTTTCTTT. Translated: CASSQDPQGAEAFF.

The chain couples TRBV15 to TRBJ2-7; 10 bases line up with TRBD1. With V trimmed by 1 base and J by 6 bases, 6 bases remained unmatched. Per the germline V gene, CDR1 is LNHNV and CDR2 is YYDKDF (reference sequence). The CDR3 spans 15 residues. CDR3 sequence: CATSRGGQGGREQYF. CDR3 DNA: TGTGCCACCAGCAGAGGAGGACAGGGGGGTCGCGAGCAGTACTTC.

The table lists this clonotype with many counts. In DNA, the CDR3 is TGTGCCAGTAGTCACGACAGGGCTCGCTCTGAAGCTTTCTTT. This codes for CASSHDRARSEAFF. The chain uses TRBV19 and TRBJ1-1; TRBD1 agrees at 7 bases. CDR3 length: 14 residues. The ends lost 5 bases at V and 6 bases at J; junction bases unmatched: 9. The germline gives CDR1 LNHDA, CDR2 SQIVND (reference sequence).

This clonotype has a handful of counts. V and J are TRBV20-1 and TRBJ1-6; TRBD1 matches at 7 bases. CDR1 is DFQATT, CDR2 SNEGSKA, per germline (reference sequence). The V and J ends lost 7 bases and 5 bases, in that order; junction bases with no gene match: 8. This CDR3 is 14 amino acids long. The CDR3 sequence: CSVPGQQNNSPLHF. The DNA of the CDR3 is TGCAGTGTTCCGGGACAGCAAAATAATTCACCCCTCCACTTT.

The chain couples TRBV10-3 to TRBJ2-7; D assignment may be TRBD1 or TRBD2 (5 bases each). This CDR3 is built from 13 residues. The germline V gene encodes CDR1 ENHRY and CDR2 SYGVKD. V was clipped by 8 bases and J by 2 bases, with 13 bases between them. This CDR3 reads CAIPGPIPYEQYF. Written as DNA, the CDR3 is TGTGCCATCCCGGGACCGATTCCCTACGAGCAGTACTTC.

For this clonotype: A clone one base away is much larger, so this may be a read error. The chain carries TRBV20-1 and TRBJ2-5; D is uncertain. This CDR3 comprises 11 residues. The ends were cut back, 0 bases at V and 2 bases at J, with 1 base in the middle. Germline V CDR1 and CDR2: DFQATT, SNEGSKA (reference sequence). The CDR3 bases are TGCAGTGCTAGAGAACAAGAGACCCAGTACTTC. Protein sequence: CSAREQETQYF.

This rearrangement joins TRBV11-1 to TRBJ2-7, with D possibly being TRBD1 (7 bases). The CDR3 has 17 amino acids. The V and J ends lost 3 bases and 1 base respectively, with 19 bases between them. CDR1 and CDR2 from the germline V gene are SGHAT and FQDESV (reference sequence). The CDR3 reads CASSFVDSGGGSYEQYF. CDR3 sequence (DNA): TGTGCCAGCAGCTTTGTAGACTCAGGGGGAGGATCCTACGAGCAGTACTTC.

The V and J genes are TRBV10-3 and TRBJ2-1, with 7 bases aligning to TRBD2. The CDR3 totals 13 residues. Trimming removed 10 bases from V and 7 bases from J; junction bases left unmatched: 10. Per germline, CDR1 ENHRY and CDR2 SYGVKD. In DNA, the CDR3 is TGTGCCAGCACCAGCGGGATCAGGAATGAGCAGTTCTTC. It encodes CASTSGIRNEQFF.

This clonotype appeared many times. The DNA for the CDR3 is TGTGCCAGCAGCTTGGCCGGGGACGAGCAGTACTTC. This codes for CASSLAGDEQYF. This chain joins TRBV7-6 and TRBJ2-7; D is possibly TRBD2 (5 bases). The V gene lost 3 bases and the J gene lost 5 bases, with 8 bases spanning the gap. CDR1 and CDR2 from the germline V gene are SGHVS and FNYEAQ. CDR3 length: 12 residues.

This clonotype was seen just once. This chain connects TRBV5-1 to TRBJ2-7; a possible D gene is TRBD1 (5 bases). V gave up 2 bases and J gave up 4 bases, with 13 bases separating them. Germline V CDR1 and CDR2: SGHRS, YFSETQ. This CDR3 has 14 residues. CDR3 residues: CASSFGQQAYEQYF. CDR3 nucleotides: TGCGCCAGCAGCTTTGGCCAACAGGCTTACGAGCAGTACTTC.